This passage covers 32 T cell receptor beta chains from one sample sequenced in a study of control samples from healthy donors and cancer patients. The assay was immunoSEQ multiplex PCR, and TCRdb's table has in-frame clones only and misses some. The sample includes tens of thousands of clones, roughly 90% of them seen just once. What was sequenced was blood. These receptors were taken from a woman aged 50 to 60 in good health.

V is TRBV7-9 and J is TRBJ2-1, with D perhaps matching TRBD1 or TRBD2 (5 bases each). The CDR3 runs 13 residues. V lost 5 bases to trimming and J lost 9 bases, with 14 bases between them. Germline V lookup: CDR1 SEHNR, CDR2 FQNEAQ (reference sequence). CDR3 sequence reads: CASSVQLGAEQFF. In nucleotides, the CDR3 is TGTGCCAGCAGCGTCCAGCTCGGGGCTGAGCAGTTCTTC.

The CDR3 loop is CASSFRWGQGFYGYTF. CDR3 bases: TGTGCCAGCAGTTTCAGATGGGGACAGGGCTTCTATGGCTACACCTTC. This chain connects TRBV28 to TRBJ1-2, with 9 bases that match TRBD1. V lost 3 bases to trimming and J lost 4 bases; unmatched junction nucleotides: 9. CDR1 MDHEN and CDR2 SYDVKM come from the germline V gene. The length of the CDR3 is 16 residues.

The chain carries TRBV13 and TRBJ1-3, with 9 bases matching TRBD1. The CDR3 length is 15 residues. V lost 4 bases, J lost 2 bases, and 3 bases stayed unmatched. Germline V CDR1 and CDR2: PRHDT, FYEKMQ (reference sequence). The CDR3 DNA reads as TGTGCCAGCAGCTCCCGGACAGGGGCTGGAAACACCATATATTTT. Amino acid sequence: CASSSRTGAGNTIYF.

The V and J genes are TRBV2 and TRBJ2-3, with TRBD1 matching 7 bases. CDR1 SNHLY and CDR2 FYNNEI come from the germline V gene. The CDR3 spans 14 residues. The trim removed 11 bases at V and 2 bases at J, leaving 10 bases unmatched. The CDR3 DNA is TGTGCCGTACAACCGGGACAGCCCACAGATACGCAGTATTTT. It specifies CAVQPGQPTDTQYF.

The V gene is TRBV5-1, the J gene TRBJ2-5, with D perhaps assigned TRBD1 or TRBD2 (5 bases each). Deletions cut 6 bases from V and 2 bases from J, with 17 bases between. The CDR3 has 15 amino acids. Germline CDR1 reads SGHRS; CDR2 reads YFSETQ. The CDR3 bases are TGCGCCAGCACCGTAACCGGGGCCTATCAAGAGACCCAGTACTTC. Translating it yields CASTVTGAYQETQYF.

V and J are TRBV7-6 and TRBJ2-7, with TRBD2 as a possible D gene (6 bases). Germline CDR1 and CDR2: SGHVS and FNYEAQ. V lost 5 bases, J lost 6 bases, and 17 bases lay in between. This CDR3 is 14 amino acids long. CDR3 amino acids: CASSPTAGLPEQYF. The CDR3 coding sequence is TGTGCCAGCAGCCCGACCGCGGGGTTACCCGAGCAGTACTTC.

V gene TRBV28 combines with J gene TRBJ1-4; D perhaps matches TRBD1 (5 bases). The V end lost 5 bases, the J end lost 0 bases, and 10 bases lay between the germline ends. This CDR3 is built from 15 residues. Germline values: CDR1 MDHEN, CDR2 SYDVKM. The CDR3: CASSAQGATNEKLFF. The DNA for the CDR3 is TGTGCCAGCAGTGCACAAGGGGCAACTAATGAAAAACTGTTTTTT.

The rearrangement uses TRBV14 and TRBJ2-1; the D is unclear. This CDR3 contains 12 residues. Germline loops: CDR1 SGHDN, CDR2 FVKESK. V shed 5 bases and J shed 7 bases, with 9 bases lying between them. DNA for the CDR3: TGTGCCAGCAGCTCCGGACCAAATGAGCAGTTCTTC. It specifies CASSSGPNEQFF.

Concerning this clone itself: Other DNA sequences in the same sample also yield this CDR3. This rearrangement joins TRBV12-3 or TRBV12-4 to TRBJ2-1; D not resolved. CDR3 length equals 11 residues. The germline V and J ends were trimmed by 2 bases and 8 bases, with 4 bases remaining between them. Here the CDR3 reads CASSLLDEQFF. The CDR3 DNA follows: TGTGCCAGCAGTTTACTCGATGAGCAGTTCTTC.

This sequence joins TRBV5-6 and TRBJ2-5; no clear D gene. This CDR3 has 11 amino acids. V lost 1 base to trimming and J lost 4 bases, with 2 bases between them. The germline V gene has CDR1 SGHDT and CDR2 YYEEEE. The CDR3 DNA reads as TGTGCCAGCAGCTTGAGAGAGACCCAGTACTTC. Translated: CASSLRETQYF.

Regarding this clone: An end of the junction does not agree with germline; a read error may underlie this. The V gene is TRBV9, the J gene TRBJ2-7; 8 bases agree with TRBD2. The CDR3 length is 15 residues. CDR1 is SGDLS, CDR2 YYNGEE, per germline. The CDR3 region is CASSVGSGSPYEQYF. The DNA of the CDR3 is TGCGCCAGCAGCGTAGGCAGCGGGAGCCCCTACGAGCAGTACTTC.

This sequence joins TRBV28 and TRBJ2-7; perhaps TRBD2 as D (6 bases). CDR1 MDHEN and CDR2 SYDVKM come from the germline V gene. V lost 3 bases and J 7 bases, leaving 10 bases between the germline ends. CDR3 length: 12 residues. CDR3 bases: TGTGCCAGCAGTTTTCTCGGGAGAGAGCAGTACTTC. It encodes CASSFLGREQYF.

This chain connects TRBV5-1 to TRBJ2-1; 10 positions agree with TRBD2. The germline V gene encodes CDR1 SGHRS and CDR2 YFSETQ. Trimming cost V 5 bases and J 7 bases; bases outside gene matches: 6. This CDR3 spans 14 amino acids. The CDR3 bases are TGCGCCAGCAGGCTAGCGGGAGAGAGTAATGAGCAGTTCTTC. It is translated as CASRLAGESNEQFF.

This clone is a singleton in its sample. CDR3 sequence reads: CASSFRGLAFYEQYF. The CDR3 DNA reads as TGTGCCAGCAGTTTCAGGGGACTAGCCTTCTACGAGCAGTACTTC. The chain joins TRBV28 to TRBJ2-7, with TRBD2 identical over 9 bases. The CDR3 runs to 15 residues. With V trimmed by 3 bases and J by 3 bases, 6 bases remained unmatched. Germline V lookup: CDR1 MDHEN, CDR2 SYDVKM. Filled out from reference TRBV28 and TRBJ2-7, the complete variable domain reads DVKVTQSSRYLVKRTGEKVFLECVQDMDHENMFWYRQDPGLGLRLIYFSYDVKMKEKGDIPEGYSVSREKKERFSLILESASTNQTSMYLCASSFRGLAFYEQYFGPGTRLTVT.

The V and J genes are TRBV11-2 and TRBJ2-3; D might be TRBD1 or TRBD2, each matching 7 bases. Trimming cost V 1 base and J 9 bases, with 26 bases left between them. The germline CDR1 and CDR2 sequences are SGHAT and FQNNGV. The CDR3 contains 18 residues. This CDR3 reads CASSLVRPPQGGRATQYF. The CDR3 nucleotides read TGTGCCAGCAGCTTAGTTAGGCCCCCCCAGGGGGGGAGGGCGACGCAGTATTTT.

V is TRBV12-3 or TRBV12-4 and J is TRBJ2-7, with D possibly being TRBD1 (5 bases). This CDR3 is 12 amino acids long. The germline V and J ends were trimmed by 6 bases and 2 bases, with 8 bases remaining between them. The CDR3 DNA reads as TGTGCCAGCAGAGGGGTAGCCTACGAGCAGTACTTC. This codes for CASRGVAYEQYF.

The chain employs TRBV5-1 and TRBJ2-7; 7 bases fit TRBD1. The length of the CDR3 is 15 residues. Germline CDR1 is SGHRS and CDR2 is YFSETQ. The ends lost 0 bases at V and 5 bases at J; junction bases unmatched: 8. CDR3: CASSLAFGQANEQYF. The CDR3 DNA follows: TGCGCCAGCAGCTTGGCGTTTGGACAGGCGAACGAGCAGTACTTC. Filled out from reference TRBV5-1 and TRBJ2-7, the complete variable domain reads KAGVTQTPRYLIKTRGQQVTLSCSPISGHRSVSWYQQTPGQGLQFLFEYFSETQRNKGNFPGRFSGRQFSNSRSEMNVSTLELGDSALYLCASSLAFGQANEQYFGPGTRLTVT.

The rearrangement links TRBV19 to TRBJ1-6, with D perhaps TRBD1 (6 bases). The V and J ends lost 3 bases and 7 bases respectively, with 10 bases between them. The CDR3 sequence is 14 residues long. Germline V gene sequence: CDR1 LNHDA, CDR2 SQIVND (reference sequence). This CDR3 reads CASSIQGLNSPLHF. Written as DNA, the CDR3 is TGTGCCAGTAGTATCCAGGGGCTAAATTCACCCCTCCACTTT.

This chain connects TRBV5-5 to TRBJ1-1, with 8 bases matching TRBD1. CDR1 SGHKS and CDR2 YYEKEE come from the germline V gene (reference sequence). With 2 bases clipped from V and 5 bases from J, the junction kept 14 bases outside the gene matches. The CDR3 consists of 17 residues. The CDR3 sequence: CASSLRQGADGRTEAFF. The CDR3 nucleotides are TGTGCCAGCAGCTTACGGCAGGGGGCGGATGGTAGGACTGAAGCTTTCTTT.

The V gene is TRBV2, the J gene TRBJ2-7; D might be TRBD2 (6 bases). With 4 bases removed from V and 1 base from J, the gap between germline ends came to 8 bases. CDR1 is SNHLY, CDR2 FYNNEI, per germline. The CDR3 runs to 13 residues. The CDR3 sequence is CASSVTSSYEQYF. DNA of the CDR3: TGTGCCAGCAGTGTGACTAGTTCCTACGAGCAGTACTTC.

V gene TRBV5-1 combines with J gene TRBJ1-3, with 8 bases matching TRBD1. Germline V gene lookup returns CDR1 SGHRS and CDR2 YFSETQ. This CDR3 region has 15 residues. Trimming removed 2 bases from V and 8 bases from J; junction bases left unmatched: 9. DNA for the CDR3: TGCGCCAGCAGCTTTGGACAGGGAGGCCTGCACACCATATATTTT. Its translation is CASSFGQGGLHTIYF.

The J gene is TRBJ2-5, the V gene TRBV2; D gene ambiguous. V gave up 2 bases and J gave up 5 bases, with 12 bases separating them. In germline, CDR1 is SNHLY, CDR2 FYNNEI. The CDR3 consists of 14 residues. CDR3 protein: CASSEQAGVETQYF. The CDR3 region has the DNA TGTGCCAGCAGTGAACAGGCTGGGGTGGAGACCCAGTACTTC.

The chain joins TRBV5-4 to TRBJ2-1; TRBD2 aligns across 10 bases. CDR3 length: 15 residues. The germline CDR1 and CDR2 sequences are SGHNT and YYREEE (reference sequence). Losses at the gene ends were 5 bases for V and 8 bases for J; bases not matched to a gene: 10. Here the CDR3 reads CASRSSGTSVHEQFF. The CDR3 DNA sequence: TGTGCCAGCAGATCTTCCGGGACTAGCGTCCATGAGCAGTTCTTC. Full variable domain (remainder filled in from reference TRBV5-4 and TRBJ2-1): ETGVTQSPTHLIKTRGQQVTLRCSSQSGHNTVSWYQQALGQGPQFIFQYYREEENGRGNFPPRFSGLQFPNYSSELNVNALELDDSALYLCASRSSGTSVHEQFFGPGTRLTVL.

Concerning this clone itself: The sample contains more than one DNA sequence encoding this CDR3. This sequence joins TRBV12-3 or TRBV12-4 and TRBJ1-1; the D gene is possibly TRBD1 (5 bases). CDR3 length: 13 residues. With 3 bases removed from V and 2 bases from J, the gap between germline ends came to 7 bases. The CDR3 reads CASSLGVNTEAFF. As DNA, the CDR3 is TGTGCCAGCAGTTTGGGGGTAAACACTGAAGCTTTCTTT.

The table lists this clone with a count of one. The chain links TRBV15 to TRBJ1-2, with D unclear. V lost 1 base and J 11 bases, leaving 8 bases between the germline ends. Germline-derived CDR1 and CDR2 are LNHNV and YYDKDF (reference sequence). The CDR3 covers 11 residues. The CDR3 DNA follows: TGTGCCACCAGCAGAGGATCCGGGTACACCTTC. Translation: CATSRGSGYTF.

The CDR3 DNA sequence: TGTGCCAGCACCGGAGGAAACACCATATATTTT. Translating gives CASTGGNTIYF. The chain combines TRBV12-3 or TRBV12-4 with TRBJ1-3; D gene unclear. CDR3 length: 11 amino acids. V was shortened by 7 bases and J by 4 bases, with 5 bases between the two germline ends.

The chain couples TRBV30 to TRBJ1-2, with 7 nucleotides matching TRBD1. Germline V gene sequence: CDR1 GTSNPN, CDR2 SVGIG (reference sequence). J was trimmed by 8 bases and V by 2 bases; bases with no gene match: 8. The CDR3 spans 13 residues. The CDR3 DNA reads as TGTGCCTGGAGTTATGAGGGGGCTACGGGCTACACCTTC. Residues: CAWSYEGATGYTF.

This clone was seen a few times. The chain carries TRBV4-1 and TRBJ1-5; D is unresolved. Germline V gives CDR1 MGHRA, CDR2 YSYEKL. The CDR3 spans 17 residues. Trimming took 1 base from V and 0 from J, leaving 13 bases between them. The CDR3 DNA reads TGCGCCAGCAGCCAAGTTACCGCCCATTATAGCAATCAGCCCCAGCATTTT. Translation: CASSQVTAHYSNQPQHF.

The chain links TRBV5-5 to TRBJ1-1; D is undetermined. The CDR3 totals 14 residues. Deletions cut 0 bases from V and 2 bases from J, with 8 bases between. Per the germline V gene, CDR1 is SGHKS and CDR2 is YYEKEE (reference sequence). CDR3 sequence: CASSLGQVNTEAFF. CDR3 nucleotides: TGTGCCAGCAGCTTGGGGCAAGTTAACACTGAAGCTTTCTTT.

J is TRBJ1-4 and V is TRBV25-1, with D possibly matching TRBD1 (6 bases). The V and J ends lost 4 bases and 4 bases respectively, with 13 bases between them. From germline, CDR1 is MGHDK and CDR2 SYGVNS. The CDR3 runs to 15 residues. As DNA, the CDR3 is TGTGCCAGCAGTGCATTTACAGGGAGTAATGAAAAACTGTTTTTT. Translating it yields CASSAFTGSNEKLFF.

The chain joins TRBV28 to TRBJ1-1, with D hard to call. Germline values: CDR1 MDHEN, CDR2 SYDVKM. Trimming cost V 3 bases and J 0 bases, with 11 bases left between them. CDR3 length: 15 amino acids. The CDR3 nucleotides are TGTGCCAGCAGTTTGCCAGAACTCATGAACACTGAAGCTTTCTTT. Encoded protein: CASSLPELMNTEAFF.

J is TRBJ1-5 and V is TRBV6-5, with 8 bases aligning to TRBD1. In germline, CDR1 is MNHEY, CDR2 SVGAGI. Germline trimming cut 6 bases from V and 4 bases from J; bases unmatched to any gene: 2. This CDR3 has 13 residues. CDR3 nucleotide sequence: TGTGCCAGCAGGGGACAGGAAAATCAGCCCCAGCATTTT. This sequence encodes CASRGQENQPQHF.